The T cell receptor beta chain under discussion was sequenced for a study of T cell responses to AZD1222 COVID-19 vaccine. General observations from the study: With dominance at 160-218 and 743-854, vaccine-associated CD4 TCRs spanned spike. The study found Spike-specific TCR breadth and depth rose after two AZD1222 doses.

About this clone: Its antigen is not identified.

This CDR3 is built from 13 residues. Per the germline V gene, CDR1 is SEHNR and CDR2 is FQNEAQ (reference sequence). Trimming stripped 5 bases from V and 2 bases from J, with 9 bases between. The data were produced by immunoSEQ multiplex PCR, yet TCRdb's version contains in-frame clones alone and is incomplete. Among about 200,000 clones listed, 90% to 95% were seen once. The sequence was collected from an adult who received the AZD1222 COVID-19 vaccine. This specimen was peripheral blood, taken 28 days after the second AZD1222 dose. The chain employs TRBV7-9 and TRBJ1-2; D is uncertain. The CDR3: CASSPDLNYGYTF. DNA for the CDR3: TGTGCCAGCAGCCCGGATCTAAACTATGGCTACACCTTC.